This T cell receptor beta chain comes out of a study of cytomegalovirus exposure and HLA in healthy donors. With 60 Vbeta and 13 Jbeta primers, the PCR was carried out. Assay used: immunoSEQ multiplex PCR; TCRdb lists only in-frame clones, some missing. The repertoire holds some 180,000 clones, with 77% as singletons. In germline, CDR1 is SNHLY, CDR2 FYNNEI. This CDR3 is 13 amino acids long. V lost 3 bases and J 4 bases, leaving 7 bases between the germline ends. Material for sequencing was PBMCs. The sequence was collected from a man between 18 and 29 years old in good health and CMV-seronegative. This sequence joins TRBV2 and TRBJ1-5, with D unresolved. The CDR3 DNA sequence: TGTGCCAGCAGTGACAGGATAAATCAGCCCCAGCATTTT. It encodes CASSDRINQPQHF.